Listed below are T cell receptor beta chains from one sample, sequenced in a study of blood T cell repertoires in COVID-19. Profiling relied on immunoSEQ multiplex PCR, and the TCRdb table lists in-frame clones only, not all of them. Altogether about 150,000 clones are present, over 80% being singletons, with the ten largest covering roughly 5%. The sequenced sample was PBMCs or T cells enriched from blood (not recorded which). The receptors were gathered from a man aged 70-80 years who had been exposed to COVID-19. Each CDR3 is given without its conserved first and last residue. The order of the fields is J gene, CDR3 length, V gene, CDR3 protein.

TRBJ1-1,11,TRBV11-3,ASGRTVNTEAF
TRBJ1-1,11,TRBV6-5,ASSPPRGTEAF
TRBJ1-5,13,TRBV15,ATSGGAQINQPQH
TRBJ2-5,13,TRBV7-9,ASSLEAGGFETQY
TRBJ1-1,12,TRBV6-5,ATAEGSKRAEAF
TRBJ2-7,14,TRBV11-2,ASSPPAGRPSYEQY
TRBJ1-5,14,TRBV11-2,ASSLDRPRGNQPQH
TRBJ1-6,12,TRBV18,ASSGQGAGSPLH
TRBJ2-7,12,TRBV30,AWSVSGGTYEQY
TRBJ2-3,13,TRBV4-2,ASRTSGGKADTQY
TRBJ1-6,14,TRBV7-8,ASSSNKDRPNSPLH
TRBJ2-5,11,TRBV24-1,ATSQWETETQY
TRBJ1-5,9,TRBV6-6,ASRTLGAQH
TRBJ1-1,12,TRBV5-1,ASSLAADNTEAF
TRBJ1-3,9,TRBV24-1,ATSDEGILY
TRBJ2-3,16,TRBV13,ASSHSSRTRVRGNTQY
TRBJ1-4,13,TRBV11-2,ASSSSGKANEKLF
TRBJ2-5,12,TRBV6-2/TRBV6-3,ASSQAGGAETQY
TRBJ2-7,13,TRBV28,ASSPWTGGSYEQY
TRBJ2-3,13,TRBV28,ASSKGRLGTDTQY
TRBJ1-3,11,TRBV6-5,ASKVTGGNTIY
TRBJ2-1,13,TRBV7-2,ASSPRTSGVNEQF
TRBJ1-2,12,TRBV28,ASSFPGGSYGYT
TRBJ1-1,13,TRBV11-2,ASSLGTGYATEAF
TRBJ1-5,11,TRBV7-8,ASTRQVNQPQH
TRBJ1-5,12,TRBV3-1/TRBV3-2,ASSPSYSNQPQH
TRBJ2-1,17,TRBV18,ASSPPSGPGFGSYNEQF
TRBJ1-5,14,TRBV7-6,ASSLEQGVGNQPQH
TRBJ2-3,13,TRBV2,ASSDWRGGTDTQY
TRBJ2-1,10,TRBV6-4,AIKRIYNEQF
TRBJ1-1,12,TRBV6-5,ASNLYRTNTEAF
TRBJ2-2,10,TRBV28,ASSQGTGELF
TRBJ2-1,13,TRBV6-2/TRBV6-3,ASSKTSGRARKQF
TRBJ2-1,12,TRBV28,ASSLSGGANEQF
TRBJ2-1,14,TRBV24-1,ATSDLPGAPYNEQF
TRBJ2-3,21,TRBV18,ASSRGGLAGVSGFMARSDTQY
TRBJ1-2,9,TRBV3-1/TRBV3-2,ASSRRGTYT
TRBJ2-7,12,TRBV11-2,ASSTGTGGWEQY
TRBJ1-2,13,TRBV5-1,ASSLVGQGSRGYT
TRBJ2-2,14,TRBV11-2,ASGWGGSTGTGELF
TRBJ1-2,12,TRBV29-1,SVEKEGANYGYT
TRBJ2-7,13,TRBV5-1,ASSLVAGGIYEQY
TRBJ2-7,13,TRBV6-5,ASSPPGLAHYEQY
TRBJ1-5,13,TRBV6-5,ASSSRTGGNQPQH
TRBJ2-5,11,TRBV19,ASRKDRGETQY
TRBJ2-2,12,TRBV2,ATMGLANTGELF
TRBJ2-7,8,TRBV29-1,SVLKGQNR
TRBJ2-2,12,TRBV30,AWSVQGKAGELF